The present T cell receptor beta chain was sequenced within a study of shared clonotypes between healthy human individuals. General observations from the study: Limited genetic and exposure-history diversity came from having few donors.

It was 80 million to 90 million PBMCs that unsorted samples used for genomic DNA. Between the trimmed V and J ends, which lost 5 bases and 6 bases, there was a span of 16 bases. This CDR3 is 15 amino acids long. Germline CDR1 SGHAT, CDR2 FQNNGV. This clone was counted between two and nine times. Its antigen is unidentified. Template amounts of approximately 300 ng DNA, around 31,000 T cell genomes, were employed in unsorted PBMC replicate PCRs. Original methodology: There were no quality scores in the junction-only immunoSEQ sequences, so filtering differed. Sequencing was performed with immunoSEQ multiplex PCR; in TCRdb, only in-frame clones are kept and a portion is missing. Clone size and V and J calls were adopted from that table, with D and trimming inferred from the DNA. The profile shows roughly 490,000 clones, roughly 78% of them singletons.

The chain combines TRBV11-2 with TRBJ2-2; D perhaps matches TRBD2 (6 bases). Material: PBMCs. This TCR was sampled from a woman in her thirties or forties in good health. Some clones in this sample may be carry-over from other donors' samples. CDR3 bases: TGTGCCAGCAGCCCCTGGACTATTAGGCCCGGGGAGCTGTTTTTT. Protein sequence: CASSPWTIRPGELFF.